The following is a TCR beta chain sequence with its context. Sorting used thawed, overnight-rested PBMC stained with anti-CD3, a viability dye and GMM-loaded CD1B tetramer. The CD1B tetramers carried C32 glucose monomycolate purified from Rhodococcus equi. Before cryopreservation, the sorted PBMC lost their CD14-expressing monocytes. This CDR3 contains 13 residues. Trimming removed 4 bases at V and 6 bases at J, with 12 bases between. Germline V gives CDR1 KGHSH, CDR2 LQKENI. Chain pairing is unknown; alpha and beta were sequenced separately. Profiled with immunoSEQ multiplex PCR; TCRdb holds only in-frame clones, not every one. The table includes 54,000 or so clones, roughly 79% detected once. This sample was included in a study of T cells in tuberculosis. Study-level background: The T cells targeted glucose monomycolate, a mycobacterial lipid, via CD1B. General observations from the study: Some low-affinity tetramer-binding T cells may be absent from this sample.

The chain couples TRBV18 to TRBJ1-1, with a possible D match to TRBD1 (6 bases). The sequence came from an adult woman with latent tuberculosis. The material sequenced was CD1b-GMM tetramer-negative cells sorted from PBMCs. CDR3 in DNA: TGTGCCAGCTCACTAGAAGAGGGGGCTGAAGCTTTCTTT. Its translation is CASSLEEGAEAFF. The full variable domain, with the rest looked up from reference TRBV18 and TRBJ1-1, is NAGVMQNPRHLVRRRGQEARLRCSPMKGHSHVYWYRQLPEEGLKFMVYLQKENIIDESGMPKERFSAEFPKEGPSILRIQQVVRGDSAAYFCASSLEEGAEAFFGQGTRLTVV.